What follows are 32 T cell receptor beta chains derived from one specimen sequenced in a study of Graves' ophthalmopathy and Graves' hyperthyroidism. Amplified material comprised TCR beta CDR3 regions derived from RNA transcripts. Investigators did first-round RT-PCR with HTBI primers, then second-round multiplex PCR. TCRdb ran MiXCR on the multiplex PCR reads and lists one entry per CDR3 protein. The data hold a few hundred thousand distinct CDR3 sequences, with less than 40% observed a single time. The sequencing sample was made of peripheral blood or thyroid tissue (not recorded which). Receptor source: an adult man with Graves' hyperthyroidism.

Regarding this clonotype: A much larger clone is a single base away; this may be a read error. The chain recombines TRBV12-3 or TRBV12-4 with TRBJ2-5; D remains unclear. This CDR3 has 12 amino acids. The chain's CDR3 is CASSRVQEAQYF. In DNA form, the CDR3 reads TGTGCCAGCAGCCGGGTACAAGAGGCCCAGTACTTC.

This clonotype was seen a handful of times. The chain uses TRBV5-4 and TRBJ2-3; maybe TRBD2 (6 bases). CDR1 and CDR2 from the germline V gene are SGHNT and YYREEE (reference sequence). V was cut by 0 bases and J by 3 bases, with 20 bases left in between. The CDR3 sequence is 18 residues long. CDR3 DNA: TGTGCCAGCAGCTTGGCCGAGGACACCTGGAGGGTGACAGATACGCAGTATTTT. Protein product: CASSLAEDTWRVTDTQYF.

This clonotype occurred many times. Here the CDR3 reads CSVRTSGTGELFF. The CDR3 DNA sequence: TGCAGCGTTAGGACTAGCGGTACCGGGGAGCTGTTTTTT. The chain recombines TRBV29-1 with TRBJ2-2; 10 positions agree with TRBD2. CDR1 is SQVTM, CDR2 ANQGSEA, per germline. With V trimmed by 5 bases and J by 5 bases, 2 bases remained unmatched. The CDR3 is made up of 13 amino acids.

This clonotype was seen more than once but under ten times. The chain is built from TRBV6-1 and TRBJ1-1, with TRBD1 as a possible D gene (6 bases). This CDR3 contains 12 residues. V was clipped by 1 base and J by 13 bases, with 13 bases between them. CDR1 and CDR2 (germline): MNHNS, SASEGT. CDR3 DNA: TGTGCCAGCAGTGAAGAGGGGGGTATTGTTTTCTTT. Protein sequence: CASSEEGGIVFF.

In regard to this clonotype: This sequence may be a read error, since a much larger clone differs from it by one base. Without the conserved terminal phenylalanine or tryptophan, this CDR3 likely stems from a read error. The chain is built from TRBV19 and TRBJ2-7; TRBD1 aligns across 7 bases. The CDR3 totals 13 residues. Germline V gene lookup returns CDR1 LNHDA and CDR2 SQIVND (reference sequence). V lost 3 bases to trimming and J lost 7 bases; unmatched junction nucleotides: 6. The DNA of the CDR3 is TGTGCCAGTAGTATCAGACAGGGAATGGAGCAGTACCTC. Translated: CASSIRQGMEQYL.

The table lists this clonotype with a few counts. The V and J genes are TRBV4-1 and TRBJ2-2; no clear D. There are 16 residues in the CDR3. The V and J ends lost 1 base and 2 bases respectively, with 11 bases between them. CDR1 and CDR2 (germline): MGHRA, YSYEKL. The CDR3: CASSQVAPPNTGELFF. Written as DNA, the CDR3 is TGCGCCAGCAGCCAAGTGGCACCCCCAAACACCGGGGAGCTGTTTTTT.

The chain has TRBV6-1 and TRBJ1-5; TRBD1 aligns across 10 bases. This CDR3 region has 19 residues. V dropped 4 bases and J dropped 4; count of bases not matched to a gene: 16. Germline lookup yields CDR1 MNHNS and CDR2 SASEGT. CDR3 in amino acids: CASSGDRGLMGVRNQPQHF. The CDR3 coding sequence is TGTGCCAGCAGTGGAGACAGGGGGCTAATGGGAGTTCGGAATCAGCCCCAGCATTTT.

The table lists this clonotype with a count of one. Germline is not matched at one junction end, which may reflect a read error. V and J are TRBV20-1 and TRBJ1-2; no definite D call. CDR1 DFQATT and CDR2 SNEGSKA come from the germline V gene (reference sequence). The length of the CDR3 is 10 residues. The CDR3, as DNA: TGCGGTGCTAAAAGCTACGGCTACACCTTC. Encoded protein: CGAKSYGYTF.

This clonotype was recorded at least ten times. V usage is TRBV29-1 and J usage is TRBJ2-7; D may be TRBD2 (6 bases). Per germline, CDR1 SQVTM and CDR2 ANQGSEA. Trimming stripped 3 bases from V and 12 bases from J, with 6 bases between. The length of the CDR3 is 8 residues. CDR3: CSVEEGYF. For the CDR3, the DNA is TGCAGCGTTGAGGAGGGGTACTTC.

On this clonotype: Since a much larger clone is just one base distant, this may be a read error. The chain couples TRBV2 to TRBJ1-4, with D perhaps TRBD1 (5 bases). The CDR3 extends over 17 amino acids. V lost 5 bases, J lost 0 bases, and 16 bases lay in between. CDR1 is SNHLY, CDR2 FYNNEI, per germline. For the CDR3, the DNA is TGTGCCAGCAGTCCAGCGACAGAAGGGGCAACTAATGAAAAACTGTTTTTT. Amino acids: CASSPATEGATNEKLFF.

This rearrangement joins TRBV20-1 to TRBJ1-2, with D perhaps matching TRBD1 (5 bases). Germline assignment: CDR1 DFQATT and CDR2 SNEGSKA (reference sequence). The V end lost 6 bases, the J end lost 1 base, and 18 bases lay between the germline ends. The CDR3 totals 15 residues. The CDR3 bases are TGCAGTGCCACCAATAGCGGGGGAGTTAACTATGGCTACACCTTC. This codes for CSATNSGGVNYGYTF.

The rearrangement joins TRBV2 to TRBJ2-7; tentatively, D is TRBD1 or TRBD2 (7 bases each). The J call may be in error: the DNA end matches TRBJ2-1 better. The CDR3 spans 15 residues. The V gene's germline CDR1 is SNHLY and CDR2 FYNNEI. This CDR3 is CASTLGGDSYNEQFF. The CDR3 DNA sequence: TGTGCCAGCACCTTGGGGGGGGACAGCTACAATGAGCAGTTCTTC.

The sample holds many counts of this clonotype. Written as DNA, the CDR3 is TGTGCCAGCAGTACCACGACAGGGTCAAATCAGCCCCAGCATTTT. Translation gives CASSTTTGSNQPQHF. The chain couples TRBV12-3 or TRBV12-4 to TRBJ1-5, with TRBD1 matching over 7 bases. The CDR3 totals 15 residues. Trimming at V came to 5 bases and at J to 4 bases, leaving 8 bases not matched to a gene.

Ten or more counts support this clonotype. The genes are TRBV13 and TRBJ1-1; 8 bases are a match to TRBD1. Germline V gives CDR1 PRHDT, CDR2 FYEKMQ (reference sequence). The CDR3 extends over 15 amino acids. The J segment lost 0 bases and the V segment lost 6 bases, leaving 6 bases of the junction unmatched. CDR3: CASSPTGGVNTEAFF. The CDR3 coding sequence is TGTGCCAGCAGTCCTACAGGGGGTGTGAACACTGAAGCTTTCTTT.

With regard to this clonotype: A much larger clone differs from this one at a single base, so this may be a read error. The chain joins TRBV12-3 or TRBV12-4 to TRBJ2-7; D gene ambiguous. Trimming removed 1 base at V and 3 bases at J, with 10 bases between. This CDR3 is 14 amino acids long. In DNA, the CDR3 is TGTGCCAGCAGTTTAGGGGCTAGTAACTACGAGCAGTACTTC. As protein: CASSLGASNYEQYF.

This clonotype was seen many times. This chain connects TRBV29-1 to TRBJ1-2, with D possibly TRBD1 on 5 matching bases. Trimming stripped 1 base from V and 3 bases from J, with 12 bases between. CDR3 length: 14 amino acids. Germline V gives CDR1 SQVTM, CDR2 ANQGSEA. The chain's CDR3 is CSVEAQGGDYGYTF. The DNA for the CDR3 is TGCAGCGTTGAAGCGCAGGGAGGGGACTATGGCTACACCTTC.

This clonotype was seen a few times. The chain has TRBV7-2 and TRBJ2-7; TRBD1 agrees at 8 bases. CDR3 length: 18 amino acids. V was clipped by 5 bases and J by 2 bases; unmatched bases: 17. Per the germline V gene, CDR1 is SGHTA and CDR2 is FQGNSA. The CDR3 region has the DNA TGTGCCAGCAGCAGGACAGGTCAGGACAGGGCGGATACCTACGAGCAGTACTTC. This gives the protein CASSRTGQDRADTYEQYF. Based on the CDR3 plus reference TRBV7-2 and TRBJ2-7, the full variable domain is GAGVSQSPSNKVTEKGKDVELRCDPISGHTALYWYRQSLGQGLEFLIYFQGNSAPDKSGLPSDRFSAERTGGSVSTLTIQRTQQEDSAVYLCASSRTGQDRADTYEQYFGPGTRLTVT.

This clonotype was seen at least ten times. The CDR3 coding sequence is TGCAGCGTTGATAGGAGAAACACCGGGGAGCTGTTTTTT. Protein sequence: CSVDRRNTGELFF. The V call is TRBV29-1, the J call TRBJ2-2, with D unresolved. Germline lookup yields CDR1 SQVTM and CDR2 ANQGSEA. Trimming pared 3 bases from V and 2 bases from J, leaving 7 bases between. This CDR3 is built from 13 residues.

The V call is TRBV7-3, the J call TRBJ2-3; D unclear. Per the germline V gene, CDR1 is SGHTA and CDR2 is FQGTGA. CDR3 size: 14 residues. V was shortened by 0 bases and J by 4 bases, with 8 bases between the two germline ends. CDR3 amino acids: CASSLTGTPDTQYF. The DNA for the CDR3 is TGTGCCAGCAGCTTAACAGGCACTCCAGATACGCAGTATTTT.

This clonotype was counted ten times or more. This sequence joins TRBV29-1 and TRBJ2-6; D not resolved. The CDR3 length is 12 residues. Trimming stripped 3 bases from V and 2 bases from J, with 2 bases between. Germline values: CDR1 SQVTM, CDR2 ANQGSEA. In DNA form, the CDR3 reads TGCAGCGTTGATCCTGGGGCCAACGTCCTGACTTTC. Its protein product is CSVDPGANVLTF. Full variable domain (remainder filled in from reference TRBV29-1 and TRBJ2-6): SAVISQKPSRDICQRGTSLTIQCQVDSQVTMMFWYRQQPGQSLTLIATANQGSEATYESGFVIDKFPISRPNLTFSTLTVSNMSPEDSSIYLCSVDPGANVLTFGAGSRLTVL.

This clonotype was seen only a few times. The rearrangement joins TRBV20-1 to TRBJ2-7, with D perhaps TRBD1 (6 bases). The germline CDR1 and CDR2 sequences are DFQATT and SNEGSKA (reference sequence). This CDR3 has 14 residues. The CDR3 reads CSAPAQGSSYEQYF. The DNA for the CDR3 is TGCAGCGCCCCGGCCCAGGGGAGCTCCTACGAGCAGTACTTC.

This clonotype was counted a few times. The chain recombines TRBV28 with TRBJ1-2; TRBD1 aligns across 7 bases. There are 15 residues in the CDR3. The V segment lost 2 bases and the J segment 5 bases; nucleotides outside the gene matches: 8. CDR1 is MDHEN, CDR2 SYDVKM, per germline. The CDR3 spells CASSLRGPKSYGYTF. The CDR3 DNA is TGTGCCAGCAGTTTAAGGGGGCCCAAATCGTATGGCTACACCTTC.

This clonotype occurred a few times. The rearrangement joins TRBV2 to TRBJ1-1; D remains unclear. Trimming stripped 5 bases from V and 3 bases from J, with 10 bases between. This CDR3 spans 13 amino acids. Germline V lookup: CDR1 SNHLY, CDR2 FYNNEI. The CDR3 DNA follows: TGTGCCAGCAGTCTAGGGTTCGACACTGAAGCTTTCTTT. Its translation is CASSLGFDTEAFF.

As for this clonotype: Possible read error: a much larger clone is one base away. The rearrangement uses TRBV5-1 and TRBJ1-1; no clear D. The CDR3 runs to 13 residues. The germline V gene encodes CDR1 SGHRS and CDR2 YFSETQ. Trimming pared 2 bases from V and 3 bases from J, leaving 8 bases between. CDR3 in DNA: TGCGCCAGCAGCTTCCAGCTAGACACTGAAGCTTTCTTT. It translates to CASSFQLDTEAFF.

The chain joins TRBV29-1 to TRBJ1-2, with TRBD1 matching over 10 bases. In germline, CDR1 is SQVTM, CDR2 ANQGSEA. The CDR3 length is 13 residues. V shed 8 bases, J shed 3 bases, and the junction held 6 bases outside the gene matches. CDR3 DNA sequence: TGCAGCACCGGGACAGGGGCCGACTATGGCTACACCTTC. Its protein is CSTGTGADYGYTF.

This chain links TRBV5-1 with TRBJ1-1; 7 nucleotides line up with TRBD1. J lost 6 bases, V lost 1 base, and 3 bases had no gene match. CDR3 length: 13 residues. Per germline, CDR1 SGHRS and CDR2 YFSETQ. CDR3 sequence (DNA): TGCGCCAGCAGCTTGACAGGGGTCGCTGAAGCTTTCTTT. It encodes CASSLTGVAEAFF.

This clonotype occurred once. The V call is TRBV12-3 or TRBV12-4, the J call TRBJ1-2, with D maybe TRBD1 (5 bases). The CDR3 runs to 13 residues. Between the trimmed V and J ends, which lost 5 bases and 5 bases, there was a span of 12 bases. CDR3 bases: TGTGCCAGCAGTGCGGGGACGCGATATGGCTACACCTTC. It codes for CASSAGTRYGYTF.

This chain joins TRBV24-1 and TRBJ2-1; 11 bases are shared with TRBD1. Per the germline V gene, CDR1 is KGHDR and CDR2 is SFDVKD. The CDR3 is 14 amino acids. Trimming removed 4 bases from V and 9 bases from J; junction bases left unmatched: 4. CDR3 bases: TGTGCCACCAGTGAAGGGACAGGGGGAATTGAGCAGTTCTTC. Translation gives CATSEGTGGIEQFF.

This clonotype is termed medium-sized. V is TRBV7-2 and J is TRBJ2-7; D is undetermined. Germline V gene data show CDR1 as SGHTA and CDR2 as FQGNSA. This CDR3 has 11 residues. V lost 5 bases and J lost 0, with 2 bases in between. Here the CDR3 DNA reads TGTGCCAGCAGCATCTCCTACGAGCAGTACTTC. As protein: CASSISYEQYF.

This clonotype has ten or more counts. V usage is TRBV24-1 and J usage is TRBJ1-1; D gene unclear. This CDR3 is built from 14 residues. V was shortened by 4 bases and J by 3 bases, with 11 bases between the two germline ends. Germline V gene lookup returns CDR1 KGHDR and CDR2 SFDVKD. This CDR3 reads CATSEPPGHTEAFF. DNA of the CDR3: TGTGCCACCAGTGAACCCCCCGGTCACACTGAAGCTTTCTTT.

This clonotype has at least ten counts. The V call is TRBV5-1, the J call TRBJ2-6; weak D call: TRBD2 (6 bases). This CDR3 contains 17 residues. Germline V gene sequence: CDR1 SGHRS, CDR2 YFSETQ. Trimming shortened V by 6 bases and J by 0 bases, and 16 bases separated the two germline ends. The CDR3 loop is CASNPGTSISGANVLTF. The CDR3 nucleotides read TGCGCCAGCAACCCCGGGACTTCCATCTCTGGGGCCAACGTCCTGACTTTC.

This clonotype was detected many times. This chain uses TRBV20-1 with TRBJ1-3; no clear D gene. The CDR3 totals 13 residues. V dropped 2 bases and J dropped 2 bases, with 7 bases sitting between them. Germline-derived CDR1 and CDR2 are DFQATT and SNEGSKA (reference sequence). This CDR3 is CSARSDPGNTIYF. The CDR3 DNA follows: TGCAGTGCTAGATCGGATCCTGGAAACACCATATATTTT.